These 17 T cell receptor beta chains were all obtained from the same sample, sequenced in a study of control samples from healthy donors and cancer patients. Here immunoSEQ multiplex PCR was the method, and the copy in TCRdb shows in-frame clones only, minus some. The sample shows fewer than 200,000 clones, about 93% of them seen only once. The sequencing input was blood. These receptors were collected from a man between 18 and 29 years old in good health.

The rearrangement links TRBV7-3 to TRBJ1-2, with no clear D. Trimming removed 5 bases from V and 0 bases from J, with 7 bases in between. Looked up from germline, CDR1 is SGHTA and CDR2 is FQGTGA. The length of the CDR3 is 13 residues. The CDR3 DNA sequence: TGTGCCAGCAGCCCGCAGGCTAACTATGGCTACACCTTC. Its protein is CASSPQANYGYTF. The full variable domain, in which reference TRBV7-3 and TRBJ1-2 provide the parts outside the CDR3, is GAGVSQTPSNKVTEKGKYVELRCDPISGHTALYWYRQSLGQGPEFLIYFQGTGAADDSGLPNDRFFAVRPEGSVSTLKIQRTERGDSAVYLCASSPQANYGYTFGSGTRLTVV.

This clone was counted a single time. This chain links TRBV7-2 with TRBJ2-5, with 8 bases identical to TRBD2. The length of the CDR3 is 18 residues. The germline V gene encodes CDR1 SGHTA and CDR2 FQGNSA. The V segment lost 3 bases and the J segment 0 bases; nucleotides outside the gene matches: 12. This CDR3 is CASSFLGGAWYNQETQYF. The CDR3 region has the DNA TGTGCCAGCAGCTTCCTCGGGGGGGCATGGTATAACCAAGAGACCCAGTACTTC.

The chain carries TRBV5-1 and TRBJ2-3; maybe TRBD1 (6 bases). This CDR3 has 16 amino acids. The ends were cut back, 2 bases at V and 1 base at J, with 14 bases in the middle. Per germline, CDR1 SGHRS and CDR2 YFSETQ. The CDR3: CASSFRGVYGTDTQYF. The CDR3 coding sequence is TGCGCCAGCAGCTTCAGGGGCGTCTATGGCACAGATACGCAGTATTTT.

The chain has TRBV5-1 and TRBJ1-1; TRBD1 agrees at 9 bases. The germline CDR1 and CDR2 sequences are SGHRS and YFSETQ. With 6 bases clipped from V and 3 bases from J, the junction kept 6 bases outside the gene matches. The CDR3 is made up of 14 amino acids. The CDR3 here is CASKLRDRDTEAFF. The CDR3 bases are TGCGCCAGCAAGTTGCGGGACAGGGACACTGAAGCTTTCTTT.

This chain joins TRBV7-3 and TRBJ1-2; D is possibly TRBD1 (5 bases). Trimming shortened V by 3 bases and J by 4 bases, and 9 bases separated the two germline ends. The CDR3 consists of 13 residues. Germline V CDR1 and CDR2: SGHTA, FQGTGA. The CDR3: CASSLQGGYGYTF. The CDR3 nucleotides are TGTGCCAGCAGCTTGCAGGGAGGCTATGGCTACACCTTC.

The genes are TRBV5-8 and TRBJ2-7, with D tentatively TRBD1 or TRBD2 (5 bases each). Germline lookup yields CDR1 SGHTS and CDR2 YDEGEE. The CDR3 totals 13 residues. Trimming shortened V by 2 bases and J by 3 bases, and 9 bases separated the two germline ends. The CDR3 sequence is CASSFGGDYEQYF. In DNA, the CDR3 is TGTGCCAGCAGCTTTGGGGGAGACTACGAGCAGTACTTC.

The chain links TRBV12-5 to TRBJ2-5; 9 nucleotides match TRBD2. Looked up from germline, CDR1 is LGHNT and CDR2 is FRNRAP. Losses at the gene ends were 3 bases for V and 5 bases for J; bases not matched to a gene: 4. The CDR3 contains 14 residues. CDR3 residues: CASGLSGGTETQYF. The CDR3 coding sequence is TGTGCTAGTGGTTTAAGCGGGGGGACGGAGACCCAGTACTTC.

The chain recombines TRBV20-1 with TRBJ2-3, with 11 nucleotides matching TRBD2. The J segment lost 6 bases and the V segment lost 6 bases, leaving 11 bases of the junction unmatched. The CDR3 runs to 15 residues. Germline assignment: CDR1 DFQATT and CDR2 SNEGSKA (reference sequence). The CDR3, as DNA: TGCAGTGCGAGTGACAGGACTAGCGGGTCGGATACGCAGTATTTT. Residues: CSASDRTSGSDTQYF.

The chain uses TRBV5-1 and TRBJ2-7, with 13 bases aligning to TRBD2. Germline CDR1 SGHRS, CDR2 YFSETQ. Germline trimming cut 5 bases from V and 2 bases from J; bases unmatched to any gene: 7. This CDR3 region has 16 residues. CDR3 amino acids: CASRRTSGGTPYEQYF. The CDR3 DNA sequence: TGCGCCAGCAGAAGGACTAGCGGGGGCACCCCCTACGAGCAGTACTTC. Variable domain in full (rest from reference TRBV5-1 and TRBJ2-7): KAGVTQTPRYLIKTRGQQVTLSCSPISGHRSVSWYQQTPGQGLQFLFEYFSETQRNKGNFPGRFSGRQFSNSRSEMNVSTLELGDSALYLCASRRTSGGTPYEQYFGPGTRLTVT.

This clone was seen a handful of times. This sample includes further DNA sequences coding for the same CDR3. This chain uses TRBV5-5 with TRBJ2-4; no clear D. In germline, CDR1 is SGHKS, CDR2 YYEKEE (reference sequence). Trimming shortened V by 0 bases and J by 0 bases, and 4 bases separated the two germline ends. This CDR3 spans 14 amino acids. CDR3 sequence reads: CASSLDIAKNIQYF. The CDR3 DNA follows: TGTGCCAGCAGCTTGGACATAGCCAAAAACATTCAGTACTTC.

This chain links TRBV19 with TRBJ2-5; D is undetermined. CDR1 and CDR2 from the germline V gene are LNHDA and SQIVND (reference sequence). This CDR3 has 14 amino acids. Trimming removed 3 bases from V and 0 bases from J, with 8 bases in between. The CDR3, as DNA: TGTGCCAGTAGTATGATTGGAGACCAAGAGACCCAGTACTTC. This codes for CASSMIGDQETQYF.

The V gene is TRBV5-4, the J gene TRBJ1-2; the match to TRBD1 covers 7 bases. This CDR3 region has 15 residues. V was pared by 1 base and J by 7 bases, with 10 bases of the junction left unmatched. Germline V lookup: CDR1 SGHNT, CDR2 YYREEE (reference sequence). CDR3 residues: CASSLKMEGAGGYTF. The CDR3, as DNA: TGTGCCAGCAGCTTGAAGATGGAGGGGGCAGGTGGCTACACCTTC. Variable domain in full (rest from reference TRBV5-4 and TRBJ1-2): ETGVTQSPTHLIKTRGQQVTLRCSSQSGHNTVSWYQQALGQGPQFIFQYYREEENGRGNFPPRFSGLQFPNYSSELNVNALELDDSALYLCASSLKMEGAGGYTFGSGTRLTVV.

Worth noting for this clone: At the DNA level, this CDR3 is encoded by other sequences in the same sample as well. This chain joins TRBV5-1 and TRBJ2-1, with D possibly being TRBD1 (6 bases). V was trimmed by 0 bases and J by 1 base, leaving 8 bases between them. Germline values: CDR1 SGHRS, CDR2 YFSETQ. The CDR3 has 15 residues. CDR3 bases: TGCGCCAGCAGCTTGGGGGACACTTCCTACAATGAGCAGTTCTTC. Translated, it gives CASSLGDTSYNEQFF.

The rearrangement joins TRBV7-3 to TRBJ2-7, with TRBD1 identical over 7 bases. The J segment lost 6 bases and the V segment lost 5 bases, leaving 10 bases of the junction unmatched. CDR3 length equals 14 residues. Germline V gene sequence: CDR1 SGHTA, CDR2 FQGTGA. CDR3 sequence: CASSQGEPGGEQYF. In nucleotides, the CDR3 is TGTGCCAGCAGCCAAGGGGAACCAGGGGGCGAGCAGTACTTC.

This sequence joins TRBV2 and TRBJ1-1; the D gene is possibly TRBD1 (6 bases). V was shortened by 7 bases and J by 0 bases, with 12 bases between the two germline ends. Per the germline V gene, CDR1 is SNHLY and CDR2 is FYNNEI. This CDR3 region has 14 residues. CDR3 sequence reads: CASTDSLMNTEAFF. The CDR3, as DNA: TGTGCCAGCACGGACAGTTTAATGAACACTGAAGCTTTCTTT.

This clone was recorded only once. The J gene is TRBJ2-1, the V gene TRBV5-1; D unclear. This CDR3 has 12 residues. V lost 4 bases and J 1 base, leaving 3 bases between the germline ends. Looked up from germline, CDR1 is SGHRS and CDR2 is YFSETQ. This CDR3 reads CASSPSYNEQFF. CDR3 nucleotides: TGCGCCAGCAGCCCATCCTACAATGAGCAGTTCTTC.

The chain recombines TRBV5-4 with TRBJ2-7; TRBD1 agrees at 9 bases. Germline CDR1 and CDR2: SGHNT and YYREEE (reference sequence). The CDR3 is 16 residues long. Trimming removed 4 bases from V and 0 bases from J; junction bases left unmatched: 8. CDR3 in DNA: TGTGCCAGCAGCCCTGGTGGACAGGGGCCCTCCTACGAGCAGTACTTC. It translates to CASSPGGQGPSYEQYF.